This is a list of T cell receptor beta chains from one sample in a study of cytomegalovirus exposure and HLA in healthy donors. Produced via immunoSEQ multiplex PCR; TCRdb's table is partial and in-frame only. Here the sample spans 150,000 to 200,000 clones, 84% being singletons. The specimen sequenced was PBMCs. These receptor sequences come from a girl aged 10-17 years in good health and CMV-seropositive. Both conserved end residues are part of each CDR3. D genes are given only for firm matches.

TGTGCCAGCAGTAGAAACCGCAGGGGAAAGCCCTACAATGAGCAGTTCTTC,CASSRNRRGKPYNEQFF,17,TRBJ2-1,TRBV2,.
TGTGCCAGCAGTCTTCGGGACAGGGCTTCCTCCTACGAGCAGTACTTC,CASSLRDRASSYEQYF,16,TRBJ2-7,TRBV28,TRBD1
TGTGCCAGAAGCTTAATAGGTTGGGACCCAGGGAGGAGTGAGCAGTACTTC,CARSLIGWDPGRSEQYF,17,TRBJ2-7,TRBV7-5,.
TGTGCCTGGAGTGGATGGGGGCGCACAGATACGCAGTATTTT,CAWSGWGRTDTQYF,14,TRBJ2-3,TRBV30,.
TGTGCCAGCAGTTTAGCGGCGGCTGTGAATGAAAAACTGTTTTTT,CASSLAAAVNEKLFF,15,TRBJ1-4,TRBV27,.
TGTGCTAGTGGTTTGGTACGAGCAGGGGACACAGATACGCAGTATTTT,CASGLVRAGDTDTQYF,16,TRBJ2-3,TRBV12-5,.
TGTGCCAGCAGCATGGGGCCCCCCTACGAGCAGTACTTC,CASSMGPPYEQYF,13,TRBJ2-7,TRBV5-4,.
TGTGCCAGCAGCGCAGCCATTGACAGGGTTTTGGACTATGGCTACACCTTC,CASSAAIDRVLDYGYTF,17,TRBJ1-2,TRBV9,TRBD1
TGTGCCAGCAGTTCATCGACTAGCGGGGGGGCGAAGACCCAGTACTTC,CASSSSTSGGAKTQYF,16,TRBJ2-5,TRBV27,TRBD2
TGTGCCAGCAGCTTAGCTTCCTCGGGGTTGGGGACTGAAGCTTTCTTT,CASSLASSGLGTEAFF,16,TRBJ1-1,TRBV7-9,.
TGTGCCAGCAGTTTCAGGGGGCTAAATAATTCACCCCTCCACTTT,CASSFRGLNNSPLHF,15,TRBJ1-6,TRBV6-6,TRBD1
TGTGCCAGCAGCTTGGGACTAGGCGGGGGGGCGGGGGAGCAGTTCTTC,CASSLGLGGGAGEQFF,16,TRBJ2-1,TRBV7-8,TRBD2
TGTGCCAGCAGCCGCCTCGACGGGGGAGGGACAGATACGCAGTATTTT,CASSRLDGGGTDTQYF,16,TRBJ2-3,TRBV7-2,TRBD2
TGTGCCAGCAGCCCTAGGGGTACTGAAGCTTTCTTT,CASSPRGTEAFF,12,TRBJ1-1,TRBV7-9,.
TGTGCCAGCAGCCTTTCCGCTCCCGGGACAGGGGGTTTCGAGCAGTACTTC,CASSLSAPGTGGFEQYF,17,TRBJ2-7,TRBV4-2,TRBD1
TGTGCCAGCTCAGACCTTCCGGGACAGGGCATGTACGAGCAGTACTTC,CASSDLPGQGMYEQYF,16,TRBJ2-7,TRBV18,TRBD1
TGTGCCTGGAGTCGGACAGGGCGCGGAAACACCATATATTTT,CAWSRTGRGNTIYF,14,TRBJ1-3,TRBV30,TRBD1
TGTGCCATCAGCGGTGGCGGAACTGAAGCTTTCTTT,CAISGGGTEAFF,12,TRBJ1-1,TRBV10-3,.
TGCGCCAGCAGCTTGGGACAGAAAGGCACTGAAGCTTTCTTT,CASSLGQKGTEAFF,14,TRBJ1-1,TRBV5-1,.
TGTGCCTGGAAGCAGGGGTCGGGTGAAGCTTTCTTT,CAWKQGSGEAFF,12,TRBJ1-1,TRBV30,.
TGTGCCAGCAGTATCCAGCGGGGGGCCCCCTACGAGCAGTACTTC,CASSIQRGAPYEQYF,15,TRBJ2-7,TRBV6-1,TRBD2